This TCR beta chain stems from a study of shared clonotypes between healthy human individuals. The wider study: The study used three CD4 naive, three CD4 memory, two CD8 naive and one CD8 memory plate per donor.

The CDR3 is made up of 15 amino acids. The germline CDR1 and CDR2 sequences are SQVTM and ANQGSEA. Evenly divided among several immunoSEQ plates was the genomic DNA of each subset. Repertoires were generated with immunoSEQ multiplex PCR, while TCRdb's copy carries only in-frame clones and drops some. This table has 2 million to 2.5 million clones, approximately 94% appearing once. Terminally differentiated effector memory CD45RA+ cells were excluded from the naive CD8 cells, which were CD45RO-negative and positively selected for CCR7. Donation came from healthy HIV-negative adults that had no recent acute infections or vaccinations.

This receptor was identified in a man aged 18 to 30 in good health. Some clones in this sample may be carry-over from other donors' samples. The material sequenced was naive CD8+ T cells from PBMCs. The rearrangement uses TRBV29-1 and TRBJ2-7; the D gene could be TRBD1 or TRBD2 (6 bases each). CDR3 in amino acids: CRTRGGEVMAYEQYF. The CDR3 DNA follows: TGCAGGACCAGGGGCGGGGAGGTTATGGCCTACGAGCAGTACTTC.